This TCR beta chain was identified in a study of T cell responses to AZD1222 COVID-19 vaccine. Study-wide results and limits: The number of AZD1222 recipients seropositive at baseline was only five to seven. The study found vaccine-associated CD4 TCRs spanning spike, dominant at 160-218 and 743-854. Reportedly, nearly half of unique spike TCRs recognized epitopes outside B.1.351/B.1.1.7 mutations.

Repertoires were generated with immunoSEQ multiplex PCR, while TCRdb's copy carries only in-frame clones and drops some. The profile covers some 140,000 clones, with roughly 90% appearing a single time and approximately 2.6% taken by the ten largest. Looked up from germline, CDR1 is MGHRA and CDR2 is YSYEKL. The CDR3 runs 14 residues. Trimming took 1 base from V and 13 from J; bases not matched to a gene: 10. Of note for this clone: Its target is not known.

J is TRBJ1-2 and V is TRBV4-1; 9 bases line up with TRBD1. The source was peripheral blood, collected on day 0 of AZD1222 vaccination. This TCR came from an adult in good health. This chain's CDR3 is CASSQALGQGNSTF. The CDR3 DNA follows: TGCGCCAGCAGCCAAGCTCTCGGACAGGGGAATTCCACCTTC.